These 15 T cell receptor beta chains originate from one sample sequenced in a study of CD8+ T cells in alopecia areata (dated by TCRdb to the late 2010s). The library was prepared using the immunoSEQ multiplex PCR assay. To provide template for TCR sequencing, every sample had RNA extracted and reverse transcribed into cDNA. As stored in TCRdb, this immuneACCESS dataset retains in-frame rearrangements with V and J assigned. A fraction of the clones does not appear; measured against another copy, unresolved V genes explain less than half of the discrepancy, and the remainder lacks a known reason. The table for this sample lists about 210,000 clones; over 40% of them were counted only once. The top ten hold about 2.4% of the sample. Read against the paper, the sample's treatment or condition label means: oral pan-JAK inhibitor, 5-10 mg twice daily. Specimen: CD4+ T cells sorted from blood, collected at approximately week 36, from a patient treated with tofacitinib. All receptors come from a human donor with alopecia areata.

This clone was observed a few times. V and J are TRBV6-1 and TRBJ2-4, with D possibly matching TRBD2 (5 bases). This CDR3 region has 17 residues. Germline CDR1 reads MNHNS; CDR2 reads SASEGT. Trimming cost V 3 bases and J 0 bases, with 15 bases left between them. CDR3 protein: CASSDIERLLAKNIQYF. In nucleotides, the CDR3 is TGTGCCAGCAGTGACATCGAACGACTACTAGCCAAAAACATTCAGTACTTC.

This clone occurred a few times. The chain is built from TRBV2 and TRBJ1-3; D might be TRBD1 (5 bases). This CDR3 comprises 13 residues. Germline CDR1 and CDR2: SNHLY and FYNNEI. V was pared by 4 bases and J by 7 bases, with 11 bases between. The CDR3 DNA reads TGTGCCAGCAGTGGGGGACGATCCAACACCATATATTTT. Its translation: CASSGGRSNTIYF.

The rearrangement joins TRBV28 to TRBJ2-1, with 8 bases matching TRBD2. Trimming at V came to 2 bases and at J to 4 bases, leaving 4 bases not matched to a gene. The CDR3 extends over 15 amino acids. Germline CDR1 is MDHEN and CDR2 is SYDVKM. This CDR3 is CASSLTGLVYNEQFF. CDR3 sequence (DNA): TGTGCCAGCAGTTTAACGGGACTAGTTTACAATGAGCAGTTCTTC.

This sequence joins TRBV20-1 and TRBJ1-1; 7 bases line up with TRBD1. CDR3 length: 11 residues. Germline CDR1 and CDR2: DFQATT and SNEGSKA (reference sequence). Trimming took 1 base from V and 11 from J; bases not matched to a gene: 4. CDR3 residues: CSARGTGGAFF. The CDR3 bases are TGCAGTGCTAGAGGGACAGGAGGGGCTTTCTTT.

V usage is TRBV30 and J usage is TRBJ2-7; no clear D. From germline, CDR1 is GTSNPN and CDR2 SVGIG (reference sequence). This CDR3 has 13 residues. V was clipped by 0 bases and J by 1 base, with 7 bases between them. CDR3 sequence: CAWSVAASYEQYF. CDR3 coding DNA: TGTGCCTGGAGTGTGGCAGCGTCCTACGAGCAGTACTTC.

This clone was detected a few times. The chain has TRBV27 and TRBJ1-3; no clear D. This CDR3 region has 13 residues. Germline values: CDR1 MNHEY, CDR2 SMNVEV (reference sequence). Trimming removed 8 bases from V and 7 bases from J, with 15 bases in between. The CDR3 sequence: CASARHGLNTIYF. The CDR3 coding sequence is TGTGCCAGCGCTCGGCACGGGCTTAACACCATATATTTT.

V and J are TRBV5-6 and TRBJ2-7, with D hard to call. The CDR3 loop spans 11 amino acids. Germline assignment: CDR1 SGHDT and CDR2 YYEEEE. The ends were cut back, 2 bases at V and 6 bases at J, with 6 bases in the middle. The CDR3 nucleotides are TGTGCCAGCAGCTTTCGCGGCGAGCAGTACTTC. This encodes CASSFRGEQYF.

The chain has TRBV30 and TRBJ2-1; perhaps TRBD1 as D (5 bases). Trimming left V 8 bases short and J 10 bases short, with 15 bases between. Germline V gene lookup returns CDR1 GTSNPN and CDR2 SVGIG (reference sequence). The CDR3 is 11 residues long. CDR3 in amino acids: CARQTGVEQFF. The CDR3 nucleotides are TGTGCCCGACAGACCGGAGTGGAGCAGTTCTTC.

This clone has at least ten counts. The chain links TRBV29-1 to TRBJ2-5; D is ambiguous. This CDR3 contains 11 residues. Trimming took 5 bases from V and 1 from J, leaving 5 bases between them. Germline CDR1 reads SQVTM; CDR2 reads ANQGSEA. CDR3 bases: TGCAGCGTTCTGTTCCAAGAGACCCAGTACTTC. Protein sequence: CSVLFQETQYF.

This clone was picked up a small number of times. The chain carries TRBV29-1 and TRBJ2-7, with unresolved D. In germline, CDR1 is SQVTM, CDR2 ANQGSEA. V was shortened by 5 bases and J by 0 bases, with 11 bases between the two germline ends. This CDR3 spans 13 amino acids. In DNA, the CDR3 is TGCAGCGTTATGCAGACGCACTCCTACGAGCAGTACTTC. Its protein product is CSVMQTHSYEQYF.

The rearrangement links TRBV10-3 to TRBJ1-2; D uncertain. CDR3 length: 12 amino acids. CDR1 is ENHRY, CDR2 SYGVKD, per germline. The ends were cut back, 4 bases at V and 7 bases at J, with 10 bases in the middle. The CDR3 region has the DNA TGTGCCATCAGTGTAATGGGAGGTGGCTACACCTTC. It encodes CAISVMGGGYTF.

The gene calls are TRBV28 and TRBJ2-1, with D tentatively TRBD2 (8 bases). The CDR3 has 15 amino acids. Trimming removed 6 bases at V and 6 bases at J, with 18 bases between. The germline V gene encodes CDR1 MDHEN and CDR2 SYDVKM. This chain's CDR3 is CASRNRGGRTNEQFF. CDR3 DNA: TGTGCCAGCAGGAACAGGGGCGGGAGGACCAATGAGCAGTTCTTC.

In its sample, this clone was seen many times. J is TRBJ1-3 and V is TRBV27, with D hard to call. V was shortened by 3 bases and J by 2 bases, with 5 bases between the two germline ends. CDR1 MNHEY and CDR2 SMNVEV come from the germline V gene (reference sequence). CDR3 length: 13 residues. As DNA, the CDR3 is TGTGCCAGCAGTTTGTACCCTGGAAACACCATATATTTT. Protein product: CASSLYPGNTIYF.

This clone came up a few times. J is TRBJ1-2 and V is TRBV28; D is uncertain. V was trimmed by 9 bases and J by 6 bases, leaving 20 bases between them. This CDR3 has 14 residues. Per the germline V gene, CDR1 is MDHEN and CDR2 is SYDVKM. The CDR3 loop reads CASFSSPGFHGYTF. CDR3 DNA sequence: TGTGCCAGTTTTTCCTCCCCGGGATTCCATGGCTACACCTTC.

This chain uses TRBV7-9 with TRBJ2-2; 9 positions match TRBD1. The CDR3 runs 16 residues. V lost 3 bases to trimming and J lost 4 bases; unmatched junction nucleotides: 6. Per the germline V gene, CDR1 is SEHNR and CDR2 is FQNEAQ (reference sequence). This CDR3 is CASSFGGTGFTGELFF. The CDR3 nucleotides are TGTGCCAGCAGCTTCGGCGGGACAGGGTTCACCGGGGAGCTGTTTTTT.